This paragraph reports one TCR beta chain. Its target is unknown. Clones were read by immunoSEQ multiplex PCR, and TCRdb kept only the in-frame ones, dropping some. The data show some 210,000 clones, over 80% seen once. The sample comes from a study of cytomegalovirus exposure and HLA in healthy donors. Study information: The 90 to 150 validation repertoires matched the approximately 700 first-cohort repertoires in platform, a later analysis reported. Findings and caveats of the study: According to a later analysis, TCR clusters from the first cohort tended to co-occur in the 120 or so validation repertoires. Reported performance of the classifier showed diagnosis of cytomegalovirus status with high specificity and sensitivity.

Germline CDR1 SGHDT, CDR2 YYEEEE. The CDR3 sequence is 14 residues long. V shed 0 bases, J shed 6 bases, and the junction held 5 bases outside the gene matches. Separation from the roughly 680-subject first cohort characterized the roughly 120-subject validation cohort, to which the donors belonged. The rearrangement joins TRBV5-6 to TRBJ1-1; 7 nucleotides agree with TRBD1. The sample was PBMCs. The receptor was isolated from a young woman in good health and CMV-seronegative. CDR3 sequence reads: CASSLVSGGPEAFF. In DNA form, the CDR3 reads TGTGCCAGCAGCTTGGTTTCAGGGGGGCCTGAAGCTTTCTTT.